The T cell receptor (beta chain) under discussion was sequenced for a study of cytomegalovirus exposure and HLA in healthy donors. Remarks on this clone: The target antigen is unknown.

The study ran its PCR with 60 Vbeta and 13 Jbeta primers. Repertoires were generated with immunoSEQ multiplex PCR, while TCRdb's copy carries only in-frame clones and drops some. Seen here are under 130,000 clones, roughly 80% observed once, and the top ten hold approximately 6.9%. V was clipped by 4 bases and J by 1 base, with 16 bases between them. This CDR3 has 16 amino acids. Germline loops: CDR1 SGDLS, CDR2 YYNGEE. Study-wide results and limits: Testing in vitro showed a few CMV-associated chains specific for CMV antigens. Previous analysis showed most TCR beta V segments were productive about 87% or about 30% of the time. Later work found that TCR association rates differed between HLA loci; DRB1 had the most and HLA-C the fewest. HLA-A and HLA-B allele assignments for most subjects were reportedly predicted accurately using TCR beta sequences.

Sequenced input: PBMCs. The sequence was obtained from a man in his thirties or forties in good health and CMV-seropositive. V usage is TRBV9 and J usage is TRBJ2-3, with D possibly being TRBD2 (7 bases). The CDR3 nucleotides read TGTGCCAGCAGCTCCCGCGGCGGGGGCGGCACAGATACGCAGTATTTT. Amino acids: CASSSRGGGGTDTQYF.